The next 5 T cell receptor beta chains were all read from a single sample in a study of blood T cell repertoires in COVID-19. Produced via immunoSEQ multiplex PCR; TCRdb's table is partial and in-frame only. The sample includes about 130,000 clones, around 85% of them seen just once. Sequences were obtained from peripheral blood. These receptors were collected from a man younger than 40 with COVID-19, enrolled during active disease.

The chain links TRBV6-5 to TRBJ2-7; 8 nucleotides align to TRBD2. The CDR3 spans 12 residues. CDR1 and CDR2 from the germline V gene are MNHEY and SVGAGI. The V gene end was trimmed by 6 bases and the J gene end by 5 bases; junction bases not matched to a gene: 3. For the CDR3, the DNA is TGTGCCAGCAGCCGGGAGGGCGACGAGCAGTACTTC. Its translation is CASSREGDEQYF.

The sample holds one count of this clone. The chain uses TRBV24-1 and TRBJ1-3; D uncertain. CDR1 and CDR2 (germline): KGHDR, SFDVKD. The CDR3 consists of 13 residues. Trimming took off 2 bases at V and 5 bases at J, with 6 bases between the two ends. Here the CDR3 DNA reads TGTGCCACCAGTGATTCGGGGAGAAACACCATATATTTT. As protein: CATSDSGRNTIYF.

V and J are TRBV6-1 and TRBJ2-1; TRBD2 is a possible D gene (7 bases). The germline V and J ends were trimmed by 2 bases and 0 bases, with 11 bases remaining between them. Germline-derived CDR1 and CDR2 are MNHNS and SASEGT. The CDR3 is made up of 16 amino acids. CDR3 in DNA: TGTGCCAGCAGTGAAAGGGGGGGCAGCTCCTACAATGAGCAGTTCTTC. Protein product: CASSERGGSSYNEQFF.

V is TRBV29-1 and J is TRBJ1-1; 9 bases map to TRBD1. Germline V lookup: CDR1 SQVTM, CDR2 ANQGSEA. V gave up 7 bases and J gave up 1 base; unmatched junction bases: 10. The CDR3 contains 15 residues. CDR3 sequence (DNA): TGCAGCGCCGAGGGGGACAGGGAGGCGAACACTGAAGCTTTCTTT. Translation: CSAEGDREANTEAFF.

CDR3 protein: CASSRGGSTGNTIYF. For the CDR3, the DNA is TGTGCCAGTAGTAGAGGAGGGTCTACCGGAAACACCATATATTTT. The chain carries TRBV19 and TRBJ1-3; D is ambiguous. Trimming removed 4 bases from V and 4 bases from J, with 14 bases in between. The CDR3 consists of 15 residues. The germline gives CDR1 LNHDA, CDR2 SQIVND (reference sequence). Looking up the rest from reference TRBV19 and TRBJ1-3 gives the full variable domain: DGGITQSPKYLFRKEGQNVTLSCEQNLNHDAMYWYRQDPGQGLRLIYYSQIVNDFQKGDIAEGYSVSREKKESFPLTVTSAQKNPTAFYLCASSRGGSTGNTIYFGEGSWLTVV.